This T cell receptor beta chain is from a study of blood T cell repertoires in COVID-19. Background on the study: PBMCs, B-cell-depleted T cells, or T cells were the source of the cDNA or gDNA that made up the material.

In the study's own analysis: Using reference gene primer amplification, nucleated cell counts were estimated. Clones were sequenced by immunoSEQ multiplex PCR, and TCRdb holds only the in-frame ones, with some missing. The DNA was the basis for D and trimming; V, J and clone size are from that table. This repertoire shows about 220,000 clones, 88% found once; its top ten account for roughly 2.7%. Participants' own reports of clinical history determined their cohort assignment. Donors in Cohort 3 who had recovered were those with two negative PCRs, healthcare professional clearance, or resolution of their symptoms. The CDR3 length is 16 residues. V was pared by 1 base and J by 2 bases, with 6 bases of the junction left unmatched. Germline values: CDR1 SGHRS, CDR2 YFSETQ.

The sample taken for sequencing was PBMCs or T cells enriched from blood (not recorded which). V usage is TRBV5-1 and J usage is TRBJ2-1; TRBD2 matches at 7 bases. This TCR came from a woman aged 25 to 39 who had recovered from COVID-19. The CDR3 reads CASSLFGTNTYNEQFF. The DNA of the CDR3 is TGCGCCAGCAGCTTGTTTGGGACTAACACCTACAATGAGCAGTTCTTC.